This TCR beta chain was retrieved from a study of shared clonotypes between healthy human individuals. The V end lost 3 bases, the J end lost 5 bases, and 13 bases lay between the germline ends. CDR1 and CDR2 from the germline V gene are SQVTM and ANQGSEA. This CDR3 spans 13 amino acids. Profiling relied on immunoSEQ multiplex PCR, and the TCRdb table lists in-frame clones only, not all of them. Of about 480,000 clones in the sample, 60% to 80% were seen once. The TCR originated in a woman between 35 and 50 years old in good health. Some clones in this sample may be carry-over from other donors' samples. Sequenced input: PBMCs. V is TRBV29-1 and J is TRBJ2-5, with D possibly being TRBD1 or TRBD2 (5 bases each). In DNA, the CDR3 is TGCAGCGTTGATTGGGGGTTCGAGGAGACCCAGTACTTC. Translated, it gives CSVDWGFEETQYF.